The rows below give T cell receptor beta chains drawn from one sample of a study of T-cell memory formation after mild COVID-19. Each CDR3 protein is one row after TCRdb ran MiXCR on the 5' RACE reads. The data contain about 140,000 distinct CDR3 sequences, more than 13% of them singletons. The sequencing sample was made of PBMCs or a T cell subset sorted from them (not recorded which). These TCRs come from an adult woman who had mild COVID-19 (a few samples of this study predate the infection). Cell type and time point are not known. Both conserved end residues are part of each CDR3. The order of the fields is D gene, clone size, V gene, J gene, CDR3 protein, CDR3 DNA. D genes are given only for firm matches. Clone size is stated in some rows and not others, as once, few, many or a class when expanded.

-	few	TRBV7-9	TRBJ2-7	CASSFTGQYYEQYF	TGTGCCAGCAGCTTTACCGGACAGTACTACGAGCAGTACTTC
-	-	TRBV12-3/TRBV12-4	TRBJ1-1	CASTPTGTRGFTEAFF	TGTGCCAGCACCCCGACCGGGACCCGGGGGTTCACTGAAGCTTTCTTT
-	-	TRBV3-1	TRBJ2-2	CASSPRSWGMTELFF	TGTGCCAGCAGCCCCCGTTCCTGGGGAATGACAGAGCTGTTTTTT
TRBD1	-	TRBV12-3/TRBV12-4	TRBJ1-1	CASSDRGNTEAFF	TGTGCCAGCAGCGACAGGGGGAACACTGAAGCTTTCTTT
-	-	TRBV9	TRBJ2-1	CASSSRQGGEQFF	TGTGCCAGCAGCTCACGACAAGGGGGTGAGCAGTTCTTC
-	few	TRBV7-9	TRBJ2-1	CASSPPRVNNEQFF	TGTGCCAGCAGCCCGCCCAGGGTTAACAATGAGCAGTTCTTC
-	-	TRBV23-1	TRBJ2-5	CASINGPGLVDQETQYF	TGCGCCAGCATCAATGGCCCGGGGTTGGTGGACCAAGAGACCCAGTACTTC
-	-	TRBV12-3/TRBV12-4	TRBJ2-7	CASSLRRVYEQYF	TGTGCCAGCAGTTTACGGCGTGTCTACGAGCAGTACTTC
-	few	TRBV5-1	TRBJ2-7	CASSLSSGASGPSYEQYF	TGCGCCAGCAGCTTGTCTTCAGGGGCAAGTGGGCCCTCCTACGAGCAGTACTTC
TRBD2	few	TRBV7-8	TRBJ2-3	CASSFMLVAGVPTDTQYF	TGTGCCAGCAGCTTTATGTTGGTAGCGGGGGTTCCCACAGATACGCAGTATTTT
-	-	TRBV5-1	TRBJ2-1	CASRPSLGSYNEQFF	TGCGCCAGCAGGCCATCACTAGGGTCCTACAATGAGCAGTTCTTC
TRBD1	-	TRBV12-3/TRBV12-4	TRBJ1-2	CASRDSGRGDYYGYTF	TGTGCCAGCCGGGACAGTGGCCGGGGGGACTACTATGGCTACACCTTC
-	-	TRBV7-9	TRBJ2-7	CASSLDGFYEQYF	TGTGCCAGCAGCTTAGACGGGTTCTACGAGCAGTACTTC
TRBD1	-	TRBV4-3	TRBJ2-7	CASSQDQGALVEQYF	TGCGCCAGCAGCCAAGATCAGGGGGCTTTGGTCGAGCAGTACTTC
TRBD2	-	TRBV5-1	TRBJ2-5	CASSLTSGAWQTQYF	TGCGCCAGCAGCTTGACTAGCGGGGCGTGGCAGACCCAGTACTTC
-	-	TRBV7-9	TRBJ2-1	CASSDRLNEQFF	TGTGCCAGCAGCGACAGGTTGAATGAGCAGTTCTTC
TRBD1	-	TRBV5-5	TRBJ2-7	CASSWDRVTYEQYF	TGTGCCAGCAGCTGGGACAGAGTTACCTACGAGCAGTACTTC
-	-	TRBV12-3/TRBV12-4	TRBJ2-1	CASSPSGLTSYNEQFF	TGTGCCAGCAGTCCCTCGGGACTGACGTCCTACAATGAGCAGTTCTTC